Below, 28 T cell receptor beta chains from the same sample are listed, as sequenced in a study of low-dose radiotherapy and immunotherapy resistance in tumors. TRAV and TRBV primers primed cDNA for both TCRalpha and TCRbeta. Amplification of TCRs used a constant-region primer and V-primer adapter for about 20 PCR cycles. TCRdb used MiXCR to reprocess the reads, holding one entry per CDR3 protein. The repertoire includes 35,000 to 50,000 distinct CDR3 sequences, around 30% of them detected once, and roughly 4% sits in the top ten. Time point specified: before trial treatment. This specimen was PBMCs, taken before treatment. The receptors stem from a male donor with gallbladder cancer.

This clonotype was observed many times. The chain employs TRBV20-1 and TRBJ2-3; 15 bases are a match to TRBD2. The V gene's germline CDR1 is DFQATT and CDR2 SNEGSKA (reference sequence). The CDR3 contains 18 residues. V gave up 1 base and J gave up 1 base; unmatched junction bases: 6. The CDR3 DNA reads TGCAGTGCTAGAGGGACTAGCGGGAGGGCCCTTGGCACAGATACGCAGTATTTT. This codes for CSARGTSGRALGTDTQYF.

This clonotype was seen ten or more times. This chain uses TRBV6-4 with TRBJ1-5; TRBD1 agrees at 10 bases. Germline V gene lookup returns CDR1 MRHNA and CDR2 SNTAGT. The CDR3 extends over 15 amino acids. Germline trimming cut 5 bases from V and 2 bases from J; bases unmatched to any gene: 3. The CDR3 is CASSPGTGGNQPQHF. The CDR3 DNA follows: TGTGCCAGCAGTCCCGGGACAGGGGGCAATCAGCCCCAGCATTTT.

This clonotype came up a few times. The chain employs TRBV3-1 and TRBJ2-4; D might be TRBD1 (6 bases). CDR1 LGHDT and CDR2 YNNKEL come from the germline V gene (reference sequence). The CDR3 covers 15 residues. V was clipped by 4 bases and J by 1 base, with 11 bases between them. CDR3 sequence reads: CASSRTTGAKNIQYF. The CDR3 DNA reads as TGTGCCAGCAGCCGGACGACAGGCGCCAAAAACATTCAGTACTTC.

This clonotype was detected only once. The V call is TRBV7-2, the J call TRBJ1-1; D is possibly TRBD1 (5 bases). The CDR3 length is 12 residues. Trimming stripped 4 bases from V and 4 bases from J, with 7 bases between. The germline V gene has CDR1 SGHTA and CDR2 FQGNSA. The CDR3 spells CASSSGFTEAFF. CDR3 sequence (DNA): TGTGCCAGCAGCTCAGGGTTCACTGAAGCTTTCTTT.

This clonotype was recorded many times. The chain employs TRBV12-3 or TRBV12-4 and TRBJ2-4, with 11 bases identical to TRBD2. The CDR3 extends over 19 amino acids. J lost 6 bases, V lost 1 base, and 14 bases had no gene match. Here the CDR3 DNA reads TGTGCCAGCAGTTTAGGGGGGGGACTAGCGGAAGGAGGGCGAAACATTCAGTACTTC. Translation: CASSLGGGLAEGGRNIQYF.

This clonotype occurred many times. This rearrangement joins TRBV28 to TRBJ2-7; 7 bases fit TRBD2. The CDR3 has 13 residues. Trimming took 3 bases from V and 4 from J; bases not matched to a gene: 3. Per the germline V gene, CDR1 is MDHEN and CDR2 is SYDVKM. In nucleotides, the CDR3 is TGTGCCAGCAGTTTGGGGGGACTATACGAGCAGTACTTC. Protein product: CASSLGGLYEQYF.

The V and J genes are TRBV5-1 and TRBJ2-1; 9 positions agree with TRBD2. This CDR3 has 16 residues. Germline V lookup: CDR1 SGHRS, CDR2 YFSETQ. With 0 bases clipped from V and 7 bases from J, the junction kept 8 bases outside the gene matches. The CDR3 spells CASSLAVAGVGNEQFF. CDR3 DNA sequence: TGCGCCAGCAGCTTGGCGGTAGCGGGAGTGGGGAATGAGCAGTTCTTC. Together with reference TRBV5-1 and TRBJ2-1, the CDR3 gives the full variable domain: KAGVTQTPRYLIKTRGQQVTLSCSPISGHRSVSWYQQTPGQGLQFLFEYFSETQRNKGNFPGRFSGRQFSNSRSEMNVSTLELGDSALYLCASSLAVAGVGNEQFFGPGTRLTVL.

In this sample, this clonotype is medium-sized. The CDR3 here is CASSSDPGVAGMLGDTQYF. For the CDR3, the DNA is TGTGCCAGCAGTTCAGACCCGGGGGTGGCAGGGATGTTAGGAGATACGCAGTATTTT. The chain recombines TRBV28 with TRBJ2-3, with D perhaps TRBD2 (6 bases). Germline assignment: CDR1 MDHEN and CDR2 SYDVKM. The CDR3 totals 19 residues. V was trimmed by 4 bases and J by 5 bases, leaving 28 bases between them.

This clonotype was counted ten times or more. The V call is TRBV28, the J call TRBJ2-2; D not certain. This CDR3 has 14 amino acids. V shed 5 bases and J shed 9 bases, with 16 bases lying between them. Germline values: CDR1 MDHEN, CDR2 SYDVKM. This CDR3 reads CASSDLQPQRELFF. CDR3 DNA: TGTGCCAGCAGTGACCTACAGCCTCAACGGGAGCTGTTTTTT.

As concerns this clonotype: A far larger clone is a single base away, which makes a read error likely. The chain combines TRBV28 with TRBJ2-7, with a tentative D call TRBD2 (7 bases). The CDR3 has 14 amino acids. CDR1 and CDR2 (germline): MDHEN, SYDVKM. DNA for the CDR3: TGTGCCGGCAGTCCCGGGGGGCTCGTCCACGAGCAGTACTTC. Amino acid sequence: CAGSPGGLVHEQYF.

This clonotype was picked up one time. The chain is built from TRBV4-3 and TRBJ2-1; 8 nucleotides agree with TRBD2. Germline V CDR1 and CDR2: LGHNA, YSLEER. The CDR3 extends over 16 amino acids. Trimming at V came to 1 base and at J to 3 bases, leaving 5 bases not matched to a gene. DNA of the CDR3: TGCGCCAGCAGCCAAGTCGGAACTAGCGGCTACAATGAGCAGTTCTTC. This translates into CASSQVGTSGYNEQFF.

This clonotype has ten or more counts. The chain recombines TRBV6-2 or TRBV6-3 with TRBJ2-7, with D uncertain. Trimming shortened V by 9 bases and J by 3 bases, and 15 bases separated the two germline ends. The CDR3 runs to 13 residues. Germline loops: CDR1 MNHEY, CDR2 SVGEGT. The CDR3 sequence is CASSSPGRYEQYF. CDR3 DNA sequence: TGTGCCAGTTCTTCCCCCGGACGCTACGAGCAGTACTTC.

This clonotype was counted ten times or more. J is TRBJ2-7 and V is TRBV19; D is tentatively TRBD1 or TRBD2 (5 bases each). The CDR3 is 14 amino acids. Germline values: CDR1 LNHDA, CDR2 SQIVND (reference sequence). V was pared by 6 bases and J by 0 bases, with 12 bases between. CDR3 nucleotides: TGTGCCAGTAGGACCCGGGACGGCTCCTACGAGCAGTACTTC. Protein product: CASRTRDGSYEQYF.

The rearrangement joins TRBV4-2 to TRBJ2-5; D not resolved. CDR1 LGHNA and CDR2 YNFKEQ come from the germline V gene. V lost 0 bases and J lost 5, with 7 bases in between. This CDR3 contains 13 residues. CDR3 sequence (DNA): TGTGCCAGCAGCCAAGATTCGGAGGAGACCCAGTACTTC. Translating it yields CASSQDSEETQYF.

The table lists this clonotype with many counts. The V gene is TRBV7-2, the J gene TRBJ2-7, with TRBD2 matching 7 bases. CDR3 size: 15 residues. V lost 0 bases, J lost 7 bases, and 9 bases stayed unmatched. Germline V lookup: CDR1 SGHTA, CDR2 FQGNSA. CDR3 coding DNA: TGTGCCAGCAGCTTAGCCAGCGGGGCGCCCGGGGAGCAGTACTTC. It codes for CASSLASGAPGEQYF.

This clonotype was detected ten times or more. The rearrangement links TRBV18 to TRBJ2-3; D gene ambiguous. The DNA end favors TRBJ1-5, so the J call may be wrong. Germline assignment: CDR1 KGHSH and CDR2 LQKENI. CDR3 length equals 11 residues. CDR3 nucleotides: TGTGCCAGCTCACCTGGAGATACGCAGCATTTT. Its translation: CASSPGDTQHF.

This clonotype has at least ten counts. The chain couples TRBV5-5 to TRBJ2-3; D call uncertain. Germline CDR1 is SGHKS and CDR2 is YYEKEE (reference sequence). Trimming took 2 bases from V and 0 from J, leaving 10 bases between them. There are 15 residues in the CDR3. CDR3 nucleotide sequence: TGTGCCAGCAGCTTTAGTGATACTAGCACAGATACGCAGTATTTT. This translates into CASSFSDTSTDTQYF.

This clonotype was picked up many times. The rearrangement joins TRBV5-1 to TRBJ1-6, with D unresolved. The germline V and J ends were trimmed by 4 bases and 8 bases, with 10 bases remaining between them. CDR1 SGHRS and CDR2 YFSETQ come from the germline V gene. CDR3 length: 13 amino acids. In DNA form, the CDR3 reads TGCGCCAGCAGCGTAAAGAGTGATTCACCCCTCCACTTT. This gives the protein CASSVKSDSPLHF. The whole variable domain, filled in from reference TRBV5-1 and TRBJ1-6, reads KAGVTQTPRYLIKTRGQQVTLSCSPISGHRSVSWYQQTPGQGLQFLFEYFSETQRNKGNFPGRFSGRQFSNSRSEMNVSTLELGDSALYLCASSVKSDSPLHFGNGTRLTVT.

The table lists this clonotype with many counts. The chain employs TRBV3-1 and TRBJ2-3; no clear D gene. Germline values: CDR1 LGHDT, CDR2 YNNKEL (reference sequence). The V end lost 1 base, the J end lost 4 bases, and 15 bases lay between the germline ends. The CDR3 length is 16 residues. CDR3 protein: CASSQVVGALPDTQYF. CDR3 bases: TGTGCCAGCAGCCAAGTCGTTGGAGCCCTCCCAGATACGCAGTATTTT.

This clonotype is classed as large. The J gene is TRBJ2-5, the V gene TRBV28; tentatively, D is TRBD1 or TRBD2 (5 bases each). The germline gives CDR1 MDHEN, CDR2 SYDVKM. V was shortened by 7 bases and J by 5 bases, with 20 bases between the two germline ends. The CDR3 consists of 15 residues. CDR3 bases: TGTGCCAGCAAGGCTGGCCGGGGCTATAGGGAGACCCAGTACTTC. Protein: CASKAGRGYRETQYF.

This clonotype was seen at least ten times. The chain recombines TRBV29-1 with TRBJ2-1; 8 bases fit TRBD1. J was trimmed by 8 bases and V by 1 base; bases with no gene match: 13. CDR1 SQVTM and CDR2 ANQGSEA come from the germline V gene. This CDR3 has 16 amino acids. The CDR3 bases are TGCAGCGTTGAAGTCGTTCGAGGACAGGGCAAAGATGAGCAGTTCTTC. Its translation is CSVEVVRGQGKDEQFF.

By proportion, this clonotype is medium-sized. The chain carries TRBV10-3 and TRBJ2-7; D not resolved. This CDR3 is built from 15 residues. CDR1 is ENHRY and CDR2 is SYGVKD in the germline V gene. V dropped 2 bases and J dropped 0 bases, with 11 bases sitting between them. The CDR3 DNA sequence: TGTGCCATCAGTGAGGGGGTAACTAACTCCTACGAGCAGTACTTC. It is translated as CAISEGVTNSYEQYF.

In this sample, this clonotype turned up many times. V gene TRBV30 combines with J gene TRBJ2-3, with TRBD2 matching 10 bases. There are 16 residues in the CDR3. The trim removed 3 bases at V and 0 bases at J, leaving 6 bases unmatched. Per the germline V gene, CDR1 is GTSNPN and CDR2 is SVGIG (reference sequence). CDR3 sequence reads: CAWSGRSGGSTDTQYF. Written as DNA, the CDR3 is TGTGCCTGGAGCGGACGTAGCGGGGGGAGCACAGATACGCAGTATTTT.

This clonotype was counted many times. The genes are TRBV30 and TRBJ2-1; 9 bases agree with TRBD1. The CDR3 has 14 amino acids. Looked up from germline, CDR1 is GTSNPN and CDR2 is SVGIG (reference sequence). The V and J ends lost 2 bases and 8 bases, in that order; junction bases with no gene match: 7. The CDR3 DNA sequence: TGTGCCTGGAGTTTAGGACAGGGGATGGATGAGCAGTTCTTC. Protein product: CAWSLGQGMDEQFF.

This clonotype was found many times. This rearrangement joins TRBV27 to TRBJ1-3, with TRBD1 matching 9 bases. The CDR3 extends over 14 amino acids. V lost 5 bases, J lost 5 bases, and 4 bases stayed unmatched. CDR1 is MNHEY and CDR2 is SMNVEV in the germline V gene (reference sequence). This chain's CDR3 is CASSQGTGRNTIYF. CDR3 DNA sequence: TGTGCCAGCAGTCAGGGGACAGGGCGAAACACCATATATTTT.

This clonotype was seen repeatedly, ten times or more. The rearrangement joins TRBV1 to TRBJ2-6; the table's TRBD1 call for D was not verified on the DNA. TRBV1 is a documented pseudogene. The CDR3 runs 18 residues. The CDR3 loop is CASSRNPGQGDGANVLTF. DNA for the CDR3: TGCGCCAGCAGCCGGAACCCGGGACAGGGCGATGGGGCCAACGTCCTGACTTTC.

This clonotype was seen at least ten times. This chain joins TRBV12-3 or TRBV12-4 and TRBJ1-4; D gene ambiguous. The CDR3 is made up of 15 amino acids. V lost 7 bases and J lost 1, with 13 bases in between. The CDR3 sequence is CASTLGSLTNEKLFF. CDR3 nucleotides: TGTGCCAGCACCCTTGGGAGTTTAACTAATGAAAAACTGTTTTTT.

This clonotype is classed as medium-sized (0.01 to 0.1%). CDR3 bases: TGTGCCAGCAGCTTACCGCGATACACCGGGGAGCTGTTTTTT. Protein sequence: CASSLPRYTGELFF. The chain recombines TRBV5-4 with TRBJ2-2, with D unresolved. The V gene's germline CDR1 is SGHNT and CDR2 YYREEE (reference sequence). The CDR3 is made up of 14 amino acids. V was clipped by 2 bases and J by 3 bases, with 8 bases between them.